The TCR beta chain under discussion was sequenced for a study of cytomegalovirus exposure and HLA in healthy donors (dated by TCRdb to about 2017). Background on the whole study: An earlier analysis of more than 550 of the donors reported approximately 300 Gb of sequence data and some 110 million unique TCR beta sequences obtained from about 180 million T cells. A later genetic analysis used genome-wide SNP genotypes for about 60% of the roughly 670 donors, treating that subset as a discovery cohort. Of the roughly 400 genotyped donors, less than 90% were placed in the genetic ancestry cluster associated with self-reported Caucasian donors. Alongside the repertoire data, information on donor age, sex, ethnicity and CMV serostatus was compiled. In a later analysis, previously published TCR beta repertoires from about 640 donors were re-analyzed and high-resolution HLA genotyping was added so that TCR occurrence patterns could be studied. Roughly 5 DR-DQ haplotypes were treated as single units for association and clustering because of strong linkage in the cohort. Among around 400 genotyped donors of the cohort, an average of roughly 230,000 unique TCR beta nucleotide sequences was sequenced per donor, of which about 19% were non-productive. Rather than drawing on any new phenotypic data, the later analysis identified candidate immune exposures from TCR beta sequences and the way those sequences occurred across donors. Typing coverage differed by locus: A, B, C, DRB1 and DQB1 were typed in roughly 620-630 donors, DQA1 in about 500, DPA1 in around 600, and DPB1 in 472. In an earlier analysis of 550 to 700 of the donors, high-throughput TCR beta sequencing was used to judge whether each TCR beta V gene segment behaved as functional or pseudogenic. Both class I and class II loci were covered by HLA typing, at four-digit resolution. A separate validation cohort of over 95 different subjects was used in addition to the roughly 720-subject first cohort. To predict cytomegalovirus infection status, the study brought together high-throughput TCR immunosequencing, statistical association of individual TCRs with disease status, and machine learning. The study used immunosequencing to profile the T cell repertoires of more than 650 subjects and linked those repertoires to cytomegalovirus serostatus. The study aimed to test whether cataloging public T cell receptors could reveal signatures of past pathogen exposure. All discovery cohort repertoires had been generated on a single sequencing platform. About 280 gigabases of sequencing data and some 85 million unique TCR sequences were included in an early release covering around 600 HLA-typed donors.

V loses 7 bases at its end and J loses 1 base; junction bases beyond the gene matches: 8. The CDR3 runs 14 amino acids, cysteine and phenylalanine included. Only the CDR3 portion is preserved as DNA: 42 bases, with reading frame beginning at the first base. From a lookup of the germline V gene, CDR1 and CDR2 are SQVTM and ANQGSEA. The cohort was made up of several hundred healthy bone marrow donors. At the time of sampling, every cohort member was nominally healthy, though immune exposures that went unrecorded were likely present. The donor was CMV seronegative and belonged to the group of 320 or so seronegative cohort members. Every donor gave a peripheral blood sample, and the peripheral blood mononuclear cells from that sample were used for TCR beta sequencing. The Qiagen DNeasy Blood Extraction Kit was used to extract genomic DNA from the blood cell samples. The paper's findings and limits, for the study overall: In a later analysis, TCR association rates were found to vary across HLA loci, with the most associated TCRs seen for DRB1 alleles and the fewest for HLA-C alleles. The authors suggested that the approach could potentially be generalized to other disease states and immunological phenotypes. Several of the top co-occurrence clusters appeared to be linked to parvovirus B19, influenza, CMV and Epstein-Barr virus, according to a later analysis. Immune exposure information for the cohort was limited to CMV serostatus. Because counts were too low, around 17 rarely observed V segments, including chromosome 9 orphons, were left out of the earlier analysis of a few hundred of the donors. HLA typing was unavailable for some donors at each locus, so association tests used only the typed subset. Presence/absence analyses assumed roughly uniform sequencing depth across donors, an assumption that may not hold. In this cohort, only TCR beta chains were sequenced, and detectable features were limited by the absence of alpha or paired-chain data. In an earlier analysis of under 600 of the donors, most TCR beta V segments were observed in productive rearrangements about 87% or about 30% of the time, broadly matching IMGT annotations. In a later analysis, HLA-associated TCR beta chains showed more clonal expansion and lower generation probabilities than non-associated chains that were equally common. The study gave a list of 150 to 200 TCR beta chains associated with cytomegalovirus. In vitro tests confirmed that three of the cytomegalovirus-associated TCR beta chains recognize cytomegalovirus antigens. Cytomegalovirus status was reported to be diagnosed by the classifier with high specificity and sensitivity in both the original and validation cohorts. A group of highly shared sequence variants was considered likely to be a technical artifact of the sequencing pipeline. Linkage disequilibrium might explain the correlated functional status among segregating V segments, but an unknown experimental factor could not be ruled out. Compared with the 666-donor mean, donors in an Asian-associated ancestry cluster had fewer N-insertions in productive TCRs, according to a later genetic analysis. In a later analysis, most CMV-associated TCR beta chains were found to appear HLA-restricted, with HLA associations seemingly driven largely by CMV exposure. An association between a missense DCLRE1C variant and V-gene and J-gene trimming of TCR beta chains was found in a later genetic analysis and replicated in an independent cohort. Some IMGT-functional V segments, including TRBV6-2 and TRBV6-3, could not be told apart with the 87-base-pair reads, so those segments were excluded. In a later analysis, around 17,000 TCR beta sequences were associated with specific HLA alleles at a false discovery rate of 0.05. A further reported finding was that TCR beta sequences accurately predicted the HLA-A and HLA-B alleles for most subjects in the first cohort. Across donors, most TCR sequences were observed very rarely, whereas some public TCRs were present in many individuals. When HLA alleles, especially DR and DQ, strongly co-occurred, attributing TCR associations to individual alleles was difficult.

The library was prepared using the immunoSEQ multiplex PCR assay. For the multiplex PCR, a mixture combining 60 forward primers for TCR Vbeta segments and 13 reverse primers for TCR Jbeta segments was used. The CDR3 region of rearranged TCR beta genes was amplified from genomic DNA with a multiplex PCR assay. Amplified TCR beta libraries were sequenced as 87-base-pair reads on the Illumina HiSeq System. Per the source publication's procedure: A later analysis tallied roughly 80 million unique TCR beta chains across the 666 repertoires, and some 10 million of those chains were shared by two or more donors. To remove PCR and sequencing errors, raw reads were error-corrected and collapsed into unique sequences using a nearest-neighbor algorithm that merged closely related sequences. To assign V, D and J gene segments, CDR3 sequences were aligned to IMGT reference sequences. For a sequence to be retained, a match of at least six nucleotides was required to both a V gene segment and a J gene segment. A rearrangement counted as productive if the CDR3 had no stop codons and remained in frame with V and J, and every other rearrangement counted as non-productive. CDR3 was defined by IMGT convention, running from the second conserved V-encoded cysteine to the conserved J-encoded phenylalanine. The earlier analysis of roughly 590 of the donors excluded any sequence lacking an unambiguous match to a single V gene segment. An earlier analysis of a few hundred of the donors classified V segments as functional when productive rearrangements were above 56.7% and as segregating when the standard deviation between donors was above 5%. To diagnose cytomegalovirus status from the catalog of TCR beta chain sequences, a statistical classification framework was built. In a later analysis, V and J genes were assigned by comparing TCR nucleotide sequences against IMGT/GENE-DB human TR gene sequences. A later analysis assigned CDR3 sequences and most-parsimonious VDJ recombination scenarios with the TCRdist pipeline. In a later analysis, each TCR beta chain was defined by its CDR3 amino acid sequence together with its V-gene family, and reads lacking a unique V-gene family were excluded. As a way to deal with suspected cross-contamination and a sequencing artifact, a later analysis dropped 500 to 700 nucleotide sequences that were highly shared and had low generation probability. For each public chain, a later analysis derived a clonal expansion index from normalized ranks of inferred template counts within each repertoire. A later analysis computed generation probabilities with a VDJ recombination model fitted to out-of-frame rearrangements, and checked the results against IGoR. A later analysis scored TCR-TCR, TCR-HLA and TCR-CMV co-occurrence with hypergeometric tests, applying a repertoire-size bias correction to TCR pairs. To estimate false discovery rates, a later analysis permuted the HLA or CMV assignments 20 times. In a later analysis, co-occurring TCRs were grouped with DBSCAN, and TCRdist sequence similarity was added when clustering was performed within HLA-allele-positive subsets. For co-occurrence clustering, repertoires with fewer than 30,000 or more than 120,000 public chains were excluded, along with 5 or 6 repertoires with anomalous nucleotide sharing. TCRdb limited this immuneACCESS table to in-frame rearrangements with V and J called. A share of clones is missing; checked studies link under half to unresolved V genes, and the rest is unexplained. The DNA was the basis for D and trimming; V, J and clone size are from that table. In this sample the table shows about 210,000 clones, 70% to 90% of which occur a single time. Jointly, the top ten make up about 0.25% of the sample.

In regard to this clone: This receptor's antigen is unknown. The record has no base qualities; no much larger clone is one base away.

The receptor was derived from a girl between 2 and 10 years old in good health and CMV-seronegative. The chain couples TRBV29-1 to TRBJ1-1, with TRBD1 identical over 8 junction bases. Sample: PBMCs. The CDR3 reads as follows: CSAHRGTGNTEAFF. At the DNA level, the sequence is TGCAGCGCCCACCGGGGGACAGGGAACACTGAAGCTTTCTTT. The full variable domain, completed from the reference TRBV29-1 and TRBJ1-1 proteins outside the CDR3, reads SAVISQKPSRDICQRGTSLTIQCQVDSQVTMMFWYRQQPGQSLTLIATANQGSEATYESGFVIDKFPISRPNLTFSTLTVSNMSPEDSSIYLCSAHRGTGNTEAFFGQGTRLTVV.